These T cell receptor beta chains were read from a single sample in a study of technical replicates of blood from four donors. TCRdb's table, derived via immunoSEQ multiplex PCR, lists solely in-frame clones and lacks some. The table has tens of thousands of clones, about 95% seen once. The sequencing sample was made of PBMCs. All receptors derive from a human donor in good health. Some clones in this sample may be carry-over from other donors' samples. The CDR3 runs from the conserved cysteine through the conserved F or W. The D gene is left open where the match is weak. Clone size is shown for a subset of rows, as once, few, many or a class of expanded clone.

CDR3aa	CDR3nt	abundance	v_gene	j_gene	d_gene
CASSLLIHSEKLFF	TGTGCCAGCAGCTTACTGATCCACAGTGAAAAACTGTTTTTT	.	TRBV7-2	TRBJ1-4	.
CASSPRSGGRTDTQYF	TGTGCCAGCAGCCCCCGTTCCGGGGGGAGGACAGATACGCAGTATTTT	.	TRBV13	TRBJ2-3	TRBD2
CASPIHINQPQHF	TGTGCCTCCCCAATACATATAAATCAGCCCCAGCATTTT	.	TRBV10-3	TRBJ1-5	.
CASSGAGDETQYF	TGTGCCAGCAGCGGGGCGGGGGACGAGACCCAGTACTTC	once	TRBV7-9	TRBJ2-5	TRBD2
CASSLSLNSYEQYF	TGTGCCAGCAGCTTAAGTCTAAACTCCTACGAGCAGTACTTC	.	TRBV7-2	TRBJ2-7	.
CASSQDVSTDTQYF	TGCGCCAGCAGCCAAGATGTCTCCACAGATACGCAGTATTTT	.	TRBV4-1	TRBJ2-3	.
CASRSSYEQYF	TGTGCCAGCAGGTCGTCCTACGAGCAGTACTTC	.	TRBV6-5	TRBJ2-7	.
CASSLNPTGDEQYF	TGTGCCAGCAGCTTAAACCCAACGGGTGACGAGCAGTACTTC	.	TRBV7-6	TRBJ2-7	.
CASSDQLAGTDTQYF	TGTGCCAGCAGTGATCAACTAGCGGGCACAGATACGCAGTATTTT	.	TRBV2	TRBJ2-3	TRBD2
CASSQYRGNEQYF	TGTGCCAGCAGCCAATACAGGGGGAACGAGCAGTACTTC	.	TRBV7-2	TRBJ2-7	TRBD1
CSVRTGEAEQYF	TGCAGCGTTAGGACAGGGGAGGCCGAGCAGTACTTC	.	TRBV29-1	TRBJ2-7	TRBD1
CASSFGTGGAYEQYF	TGTGCCAGCAGCTTCGGGACAGGGGGGGCCTACGAGCAGTACTTC	.	TRBV7-2	TRBJ2-7	TRBD1
CASSFGGQPYEQYF	TGTGCCAGCAGCTTTGGGGGACAGCCCTACGAGCAGTACTTC	.	TRBV7-8	TRBJ2-7	TRBD1
CASSVQANGYTF	TGTGCCAGCAGCGTACAGGCGAATGGCTACACCTTC	.	TRBV5-8	TRBJ1-2	.
CASSLDGGSPLHF	TGTGCCAGCAGCTTAGATGGCGGCTCGCCCCTCCACTTT	.	TRBV7-2	TRBJ1-6	.
CASSPGGSSNQPQHF	TGTGCCAGCAGCCCGGGGGGGTCAAGCAATCAGCCCCAGCATTTT	.	TRBV7-2	TRBJ1-5	.
CATKDSRREKLFF	TGTGCCACCAAAGACAGTAGGAGAGAAAAACTGTTTTTT	.	TRBV28	TRBJ1-4	.
CASSLRTSSTDTQYF	TGTGCCAGCAGTCTTAGGACTAGCAGCACAGATACGCAGTATTTT	.	TRBV2	TRBJ2-3	TRBD2
CASSYSTGAAYEQYF	TGTGCCAGCAGTTACTCGACAGGGGCGGCCTACGAGCAGTACTTC	.	TRBV6-5	TRBJ2-7	TRBD1
CASSDPGLKTTSAEQYF	TGCGCCAGCAGTGACCCGGGACTGAAGACAACTAGCGCCGAGCAGTACTTC	.	TRBV10-1	TRBJ2-7	TRBD2
CASSEGTGVWNEQFF	TGTGCCAGCAGTGAGGGGACAGGGGTTTGGAATGAGCAGTTCTTC	.	TRBV6-1	TRBJ2-1	TRBD1
CASSTSVSNEQFF	TGTGCCAGTAGTACCTCCGTTTCGAATGAGCAGTTCTTC	.	TRBV19	TRBJ2-1	.
CATSRGQGAGYGYTF	TGTGCCACCAGCAGAGGACAGGGGGCCGGGTATGGCTACACCTTC	.	TRBV15	TRBJ1-2	TRBD1
CASSQGQGAQEQYF	TGCGCCAGCAGCCAAGGACAGGGGGCGCAAGAGCAGTACTTC	once	TRBV5-1	TRBJ2-7	TRBD1
CASSARQGAVANVLTF	TGTGCCAGCAGCGCAAGACAGGGTGCTGTGGCCAACGTCCTGACTTTC	.	TRBV9	TRBJ2-6	TRBD1
CASSPRRGWGNTEAFF	TGTGCCAGCAGTCCTCGACGGGGGTGGGGGAACACTGAAGCTTTCTTT	.	TRBV27	TRBJ1-1	.
CASSPGSGTDTQYF	TGTGCCAGCAGCCCGGGGTCGGGGACAGATACGCAGTATTTT	.	TRBV9	TRBJ2-3	.
CASSVGGSTNEKLFF	TGTGCCAGCAGCGTAGGAGGATCAACTAATGAAAAACTGTTTTTT	.	TRBV9	TRBJ1-4	.
CASSTDSASEAFF	TGTGCCAGTAGTACGGACAGTGCTTCTGAAGCTTTCTTT	.	TRBV19	TRBJ1-1	.
CASSLANPGELFF	TGTGCCAGCAGCTTAGCTAATCCCGGGGAGCTGTTTTTT	.	TRBV7-2	TRBJ2-2	.
CASSLARGKTYF	TGTGCCAGCAGCTTGGCCAGGGGTAAGACGTACTTC	.	TRBV5-6	TRBJ2-7	.
CASSQAYSSGNTIYF	TGTGCCAGCAGCCAAGCATATAGCTCTGGAAACACCATATATTTT	.	TRBV14	TRBJ1-3	.
CASSNRVLYTF	TGTGCCAGCAGCAACAGGGTCCTCTACACCTTC	.	TRBV5-6	TRBJ1-2	.
CASSQGLAGLTDTQYF	TGCGCCAGCAGCCAAGGACTAGCGGGACTCACAGATACGCAGTATTTT	.	TRBV4-3	TRBJ2-3	TRBD2
CASRGTGTGRHEQYF	TGTGCCAGCAGGGGGACCGGGACAGGGCGCCACGAGCAGTACTTC	.	TRBV6-5	TRBJ2-7	TRBD1
CASSYLLAGGISSYEQYF	TGTGCCAGCAGCTATTTACTAGCGGGGGGCATAAGCTCCTACGAGCAGTACTTC	.	TRBV11-2	TRBJ2-7	TRBD2
CASSPQTTPGTGELFF	TGTGCCAGCAGCCCCCAGACGACCCCGGGCACCGGGGAGCTGTTTTTT	few	TRBV7-7	TRBJ2-2	.
CASSSGGFYGYTF	TGTGCCAGCAGTTCGGGAGGGTTTTATGGCTACACCTTC	few	TRBV6-5	TRBJ1-2	.
CASSETGLPFQYF	TGTGCCAGCAGTGAAACGGGACTCCCATTCCAGTACTTC	.	TRBV2	TRBJ2-5	.
CASSQGGQGRGYTF	TGCGCCAGCAGCCAAGGAGGACAGGGGAGGGGCTACACCTTC	.	TRBV4-1	TRBJ1-2	TRBD1
CATSLGGTANQPQHF	TGTGCCACCAGCTTAGGTGGGACAGCAAATCAGCCCCAGCATTTT	.	TRBV15	TRBJ1-5	TRBD1
CASSTSTGVAEKLFF	TGTGCCAGCAGTACGTCAACAGGGGTAGCAGAAAAACTGTTTTTT	.	TRBV6-1	TRBJ1-4	TRBD1
CASSLSGRATDEQYF	TGTGCCAGCAGCTTAAGCGGGAGGGCCACCGACGAGCAGTACTTC	.	TRBV11-2	TRBJ2-7	TRBD2
CASSRLGLGATIYF	TGTGCCAGCAGCCGCCTGGGACTAGGGGCCACCATATATTTT	once	TRBV14	TRBJ1-3	.
CSVEFSDEKLFF	TGCAGCGTTGAGTTCTCCGATGAAAAACTGTTTTTT	.	TRBV29-1	TRBJ1-4	.
CASSPVGGRAFF	TGTGCCAGCAGCCCGGTGGGGGGGCGGGCTTTCTTT	.	TRBV11-2	TRBJ1-1	.
CASSFAGAAAFF	TGTGCCAGCAGCTTTGCGGGGGCAGCAGCTTTCTTT	.	TRBV7-2	TRBJ1-1	.
CASSRPGTGGPLNYGYTF	TGTGCCAGCAGCCGCCCCGGGACAGGGGGCCCTCTTAACTATGGCTACACCTTC	.	TRBV5-4	TRBJ1-2	TRBD1
CASSPWTGDQEQYF	TGTGCCAGCAGTCCCTGGACAGGGGATCAGGAGCAGTACTTC	.	TRBV6-6	TRBJ2-7	TRBD1
CASSPGTGRTDTQYF	TGTGCCAGCAGCCCAGGGACAGGGAGAACAGATACGCAGTATTTT	once	TRBV7-3	TRBJ2-3	TRBD1
CASSQDSAGGLIDTQYF	TGCGCCAGCAGCCAAGATTCAGCGGGAGGATTGATAGATACGCAGTATTTT	once	TRBV4-3	TRBJ2-3	TRBD2
CASSSTGTGANEQFF	TGTGCCAGCAGTAGTACTGGGACAGGGGCCAATGAGCAGTTCTTC	.	TRBV6-6	TRBJ2-1	TRBD1
CASSDLSGGFEQFF	TGTGCCAGCAGCGACTTGTCAGGGGGCTTTGAGCAGTTCTTC	once	TRBV9	TRBJ2-1	TRBD1
CSVHTDFSGGPQETQYF	TGCAGCGTCCATACGGACTTCAGCGGGGGGCCCCAAGAGACCCAGTACTTC	.	TRBV29-1	TRBJ2-5	TRBD2
CASSIAGGRTDTQYF	TGTGCCAGTAGTATAGCGGGGGGGCGCACAGATACGCAGTATTTT	.	TRBV19	TRBJ2-3	TRBD2